These 9 T cell receptor beta chains were all obtained from the same sample, sequenced in a study of shared clonotypes between healthy human individuals. Only in-frame clones appear in the TCRdb table, and some are missing; sequencing was by immunoSEQ multiplex PCR. Altogether about 2 million clones are present, roughly 96% being singletons, with the ten largest covering 0.1% to 0.15%. Sequences were obtained from naive CD4+ T cells sorted from blood. Indicated subset: CD45RA+ positively selected. Source of these receptors: a man aged 18 to 30 in good health.

The gene calls are TRBV5-1 and TRBJ2-3; a possible D gene is TRBD1 (6 bases). The CDR3 is made up of 16 amino acids. Per the germline V gene, CDR1 is SGHRS and CDR2 is YFSETQ. V was shortened by 1 base and J by 2 bases, with 14 bases between the two germline ends. The CDR3 protein is CASSLYGTLATDTQYF. CDR3 sequence (DNA): TGCGCCAGCAGCTTGTACGGGACATTGGCCACAGATACGCAGTATTTT.

The chain carries TRBV11-2 and TRBJ2-5, with 8 nucleotides matching TRBD2. CDR3 length: 18 amino acids. The V gene's germline CDR1 is SGHAT and CDR2 FQNNGV. J was trimmed by 2 bases and V by 2 bases; bases with no gene match: 13. The CDR3 here is CASSLTQGGGRWQETQYF. The DNA for the CDR3 is TGTGCCAGCAGCTTAACGCAAGGTGGCGGGAGGTGGCAAGAGACCCAGTACTTC.

This rearrangement joins TRBV28 to TRBJ1-1; no clear D. Germline CDR1 reads MDHEN; CDR2 reads SYDVKM. V lost 0 bases to trimming and J lost 6 bases, with 11 bases between them. This CDR3 has 14 amino acids. CDR3 loop: CASSLWGNKPEAFF. Written as DNA, the CDR3 is TGTGCCAGCAGTTTATGGGGGAACAAGCCTGAAGCTTTCTTT.

This clone was counted at least ten times. The chain uses TRBV11-2 and TRBJ1-1; D ambiguous. V lost 1 base and J lost 4, with 7 bases in between. This CDR3 spans 13 amino acids. CDR1 SGHAT and CDR2 FQNNGV come from the germline V gene. This chain's CDR3 is CASSLVIGTEAFF. CDR3 bases: TGTGCCAGCAGCTTAGTTATCGGCACTGAAGCTTTCTTT.

V usage is TRBV27 and J usage is TRBJ1-6; no clear D. This CDR3 has 12 amino acids. V gave up 6 bases and J gave up 10 bases, with 10 bases separating them. Germline lookup yields CDR1 MNHEY and CDR2 SMNVEV (reference sequence). The CDR3 coding sequence is TGTGCCAGCAGATCCGCCGGGTCACCCCTCCACTTT. This encodes CASRSAGSPLHF.

In its sample, this clone was seen once. The J gene is TRBJ2-5, the V gene TRBV10-3; a weak D match, TRBD2 (6 bases). The J call is doubtful: the DNA matches TRBJ2-7 better. Germline CDR1 is ENHRY and CDR2 is SYGVKD. The CDR3 consists of 15 residues. In nucleotides, the CDR3 is TGTGCCATCAGTGAGGCTACACCGGGGGTCGGCGAGCAGTACTTC. It codes for CAISEATPGVGEQYF.

The table lists this clone with a count of one. The gene calls are TRBV5-4 and TRBJ2-7; 8 nucleotides align to TRBD1. Trimming took 5 bases from V and 6 from J; bases not matched to a gene: 7. CDR3 length: 13 residues. The germline CDR1 and CDR2 sequences are SGHNT and YYREEE (reference sequence). CDR3 region: CASRAGQGGEQYF. CDR3 nucleotide sequence: TGTGCCAGCAGAGCAGGACAGGGCGGCGAGCAGTACTTC.

A single count supports this clone. The J gene is TRBJ1-6, the V gene TRBV30, with 10 bases identical to TRBD1. This CDR3 comprises 15 residues. V trimming: 2 bases; J trimming: 10 bases; junction bases outside the gene matches: 8. CDR1 is GTSNPN and CDR2 is SVGIG in the germline V gene (reference sequence). The CDR3 DNA reads TGTGCCTGGAGTATACTCCGGGACAGGGGCTCACCCCTCCACTTT. Amino acid sequence: CAWSILRDRGSPLHF.

The J gene is TRBJ2-7, the V gene TRBV25-1, with TRBD2 matching 7 bases. The CDR3 sequence is 15 residues long. Germline V CDR1 and CDR2: MGHDK, SYGVNS. The trim removed 5 bases at V and 6 bases at J, leaving 13 bases unmatched. CDR3 in DNA: TGTGCCAGCAGTTCTGGGGGGGAGCACTCTTTCGAGCAGTACTTC. This translates into CASSSGGEHSFEQYF.